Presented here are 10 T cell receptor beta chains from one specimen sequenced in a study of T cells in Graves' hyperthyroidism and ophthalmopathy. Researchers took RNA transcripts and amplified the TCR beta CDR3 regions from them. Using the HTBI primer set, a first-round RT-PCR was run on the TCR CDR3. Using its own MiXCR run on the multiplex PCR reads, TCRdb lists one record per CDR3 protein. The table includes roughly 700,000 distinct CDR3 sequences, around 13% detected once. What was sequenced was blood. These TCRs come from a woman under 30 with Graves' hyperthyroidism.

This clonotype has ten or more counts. CDR3 coding DNA: TGCAGTGCTGGGGGTGGTGCGAATGAAAAACTGTTTTTT. Protein sequence: CSAGGGANEKLFF. The chain carries TRBV20-1 and TRBJ1-4; a weak D match, TRBD1 (5 bases). Looked up from germline, CDR1 is DFQATT and CDR2 is SNEGSKA (reference sequence). CDR3 length equals 13 residues. Trimming cost V 5 bases and J 5 bases, with 12 bases left between them.

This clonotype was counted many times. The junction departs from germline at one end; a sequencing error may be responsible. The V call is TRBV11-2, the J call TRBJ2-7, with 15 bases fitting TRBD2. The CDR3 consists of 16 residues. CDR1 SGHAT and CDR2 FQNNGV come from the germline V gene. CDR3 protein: CASSLGTSGRTYEQYF. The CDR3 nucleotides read TGTGCCAGCAGCTTGGGGACTAGCGGGAGGACCTATGAGCAGTACTTC.

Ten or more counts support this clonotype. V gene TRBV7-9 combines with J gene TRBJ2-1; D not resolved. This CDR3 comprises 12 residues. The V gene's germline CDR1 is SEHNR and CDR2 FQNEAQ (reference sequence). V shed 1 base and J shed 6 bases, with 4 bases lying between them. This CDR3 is CASSLGSNEQFF. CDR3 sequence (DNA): TGTGCCAGCAGCTTAGGGTCCAATGAGCAGTTCTTC. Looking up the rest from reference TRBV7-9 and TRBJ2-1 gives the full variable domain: DTGVSQNPRHKITKRGQNVTFRCDPISEHNRLYWYRQTLGQGPEFLTYFQNEAQLEKSRLLSDRFSAERPKGSFSTLEIQRTEQGDSAMYLCASSLGSNEQFFGPGTRLTVL.

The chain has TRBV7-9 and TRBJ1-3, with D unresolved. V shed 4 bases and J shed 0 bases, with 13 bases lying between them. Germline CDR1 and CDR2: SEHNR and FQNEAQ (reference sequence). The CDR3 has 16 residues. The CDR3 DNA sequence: TGTGCCAGCAGCTCCCCCAGAGCTTCCTCTGGAAACACCATATATTTT. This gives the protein CASSSPRASSGNTIYF.

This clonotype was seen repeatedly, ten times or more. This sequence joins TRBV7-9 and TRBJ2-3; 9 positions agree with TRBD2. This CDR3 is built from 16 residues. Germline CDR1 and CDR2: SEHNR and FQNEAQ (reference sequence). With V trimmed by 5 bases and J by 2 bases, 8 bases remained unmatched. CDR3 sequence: CASSQGTSLTTDTQYF. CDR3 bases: TGTGCCAGCAGCCAGGGGACTAGCTTGACCACAGATACGCAGTATTTT.

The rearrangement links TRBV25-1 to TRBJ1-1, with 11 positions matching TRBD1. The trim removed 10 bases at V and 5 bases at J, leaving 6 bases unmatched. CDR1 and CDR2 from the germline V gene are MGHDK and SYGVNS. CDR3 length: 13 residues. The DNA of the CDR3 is TGTGCCACCAGGGGACAGGGGGATACTGAAGCTTTCTTT. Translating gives CATRGQGDTEAFF.

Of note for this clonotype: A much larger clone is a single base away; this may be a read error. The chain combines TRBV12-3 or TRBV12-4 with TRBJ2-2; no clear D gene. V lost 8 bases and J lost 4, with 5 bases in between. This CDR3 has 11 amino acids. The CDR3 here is CASGRTGELFF. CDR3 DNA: TGTGCCAGCGGTCGCACCGGGGAGCTGTTTTTT.

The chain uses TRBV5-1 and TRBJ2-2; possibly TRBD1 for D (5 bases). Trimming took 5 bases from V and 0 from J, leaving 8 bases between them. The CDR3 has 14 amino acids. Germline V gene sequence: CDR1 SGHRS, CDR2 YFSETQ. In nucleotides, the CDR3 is TGCGCCAGCAGTACAGGCCCGAACACCGGGGAGCTGTTTTTT. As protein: CASSTGPNTGELFF. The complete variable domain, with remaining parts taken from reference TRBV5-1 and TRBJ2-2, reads KAGVTQTPRYLIKTRGQQVTLSCSPISGHRSVSWYQQTPGQGLQFLFEYFSETQRNKGNFPGRFSGRQFSNSRSEMNVSTLELGDSALYLCASSTGPNTGELFFGEGSRLTVL.

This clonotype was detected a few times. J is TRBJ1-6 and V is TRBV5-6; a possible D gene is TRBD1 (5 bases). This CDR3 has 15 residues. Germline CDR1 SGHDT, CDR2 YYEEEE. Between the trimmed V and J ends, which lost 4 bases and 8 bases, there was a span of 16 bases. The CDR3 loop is CASSPGWGVDSPLHF. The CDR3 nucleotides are TGTGCCAGCAGCCCGGGGTGGGGGGTGGATTCACCCCTCCACTTT. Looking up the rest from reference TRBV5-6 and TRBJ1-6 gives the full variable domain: DAGVTQSPTHLIKTRGQQVTLRCSPKSGHDTVSWYQQALGQGPQFIFQYYEEEERQRGNFPDRFSGHQFPNYSSELNVNALLLGDSALYLCASSPGWGVDSPLHFGNGTRLTVT.

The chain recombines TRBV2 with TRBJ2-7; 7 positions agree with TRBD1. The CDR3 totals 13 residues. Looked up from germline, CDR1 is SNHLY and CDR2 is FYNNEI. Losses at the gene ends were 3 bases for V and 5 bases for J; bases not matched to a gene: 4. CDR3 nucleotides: TGTGCCAGCAGTGACAGGGGGTGGAACGAGCAGTACTTC. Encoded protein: CASSDRGWNEQYF.